The 11 T cell receptor beta chains below come from one sample, sequenced in a study of blood T cell repertoires in COVID-19. TCRdb's copy holds only in-frame clones and misses some; the assay was immunoSEQ multiplex PCR. The sample lists some 83,000 clones, roughly nine tenths occurring once. Sequencing was carried out using peripheral blood. These TCRs come from an elderly man in a cohort sampled during active COVID-19.

This clone was counted between two and nine times. This sequence joins TRBV2 and TRBJ1-5, with TRBD1 matching over 7 bases. The CDR3 is made up of 15 amino acids. Per germline, CDR1 SNHLY and CDR2 FYNNEI. Trimming cost V 8 bases and J 2 bases; bases outside gene matches: 9. The CDR3 nucleotides read TGTGCCAGCGAAGAGAACAGGGGTGGCAATCAGCCCCAGCATTTT. Protein sequence: CASEENRGGNQPQHF.

This chain joins TRBV6-1 and TRBJ2-7, with TRBD1 matching 9 bases. Germline lookup yields CDR1 MNHNS and CDR2 SASEGT. V gave up 2 bases and J gave up 3 bases; unmatched junction bases: 5. The CDR3 spans 15 residues. DNA of the CDR3: TGTGCCAGCAGTGAACCACCGGGACAGGGCTACGAGCAGTACGTC. Translated: CASSEPPGQGYEQYV.

This chain uses TRBV27 with TRBJ1-2; 11 bases map to TRBD1. V trimming: 5 bases; J trimming: 5 bases; junction bases outside the gene matches: 7. The CDR3 runs 15 residues. CDR1 is MNHEY and CDR2 is SMNVEV in the germline V gene (reference sequence). CDR3 sequence (DNA): TGTGCCAGCAGTATCGGACAGGGGGCAGGATATGGCTACACCTTC. It yields the protein CASSIGQGAGYGYTF.

V gene TRBV29-1 combines with J gene TRBJ1-4; no definite D call. This CDR3 is built from 13 residues. Germline values: CDR1 SQVTM, CDR2 ANQGSEA. Trimming pared 6 bases from V and 0 bases from J, leaving 8 bases between. The CDR3 DNA sequence: TGCAGCGTCCGAGGGTCAACTAATGAAAAACTGTTTTTT. As protein: CSVRGSTNEKLFF.

V usage is TRBV10-3 and J usage is TRBJ2-5; 8 nucleotides agree with TRBD2. CDR1 is ENHRY and CDR2 is SYGVKD in the germline V gene. The CDR3 contains 14 residues. Germline trimming cut 10 bases from V and 4 bases from J; bases unmatched to any gene: 11. CDR3 coding DNA: TGTGCCACCCGGGGGGGATTTGGTAGAGAGACCCAGTACTTC. Encoded protein: CATRGGFGRETQYF.

The chain links TRBV12-3 or TRBV12-4 to TRBJ2-2; D perhaps matches TRBD1 (6 bases). Trimming removed 10 bases at V and 3 bases at J, with 12 bases between. CDR3 length: 13 amino acids. CDR3 bases: TGTGCCACCAGACAGGCAGACACCGGGGAGCTGTTTTTT. This codes for CATRQADTGELFF.

J is TRBJ2-7 and V is TRBV19, with TRBD1 as a possible D gene (5 bases). The CDR3 consists of 11 residues. The V end was cut by 3 bases, the J end by 6 bases, with 6 bases between. From germline, CDR1 is LNHDA and CDR2 SQIVND (reference sequence). CDR3 DNA sequence: TGTGCCAGTAGTATTGGGGCCGAGCAGTACTTC. This encodes CASSIGAEQYF.

The chain is built from TRBV12-5 and TRBJ2-5, with 7 bases identical to TRBD1. Germline-derived CDR1 and CDR2 are LGHNT and FRNRAP. The V gene end was trimmed by 5 bases and the J gene end by 4 bases; junction bases not matched to a gene: 10. CDR3 size: 15 residues. CDR3: CASGKDYTGVETQYF. DNA for the CDR3: TGTGCTAGTGGTAAAGATTATACAGGGGTAGAGACCCAGTACTTC.

The chain is built from TRBV7-3 and TRBJ2-3, with TRBD2 as a possible D gene (6 bases). Deletions cut 4 bases from V and 4 bases from J, with 12 bases between. Germline V gene lookup returns CDR1 SGHTA and CDR2 FQGTGA. The CDR3 has 14 residues. The CDR3 reads CASSSGGAPDTQYF. In DNA form, the CDR3 reads TGTGCCAGCAGCTCCGGGGGAGCCCCAGATACGCAGTATTTT.

The chain couples TRBV5-4 to TRBJ2-7; D perhaps matches TRBD2 (7 bases). The CDR3 runs to 14 residues. Germline-derived CDR1 and CDR2 are SGHNT and YYREEE (reference sequence). The V end was cut by 3 bases, the J end by 7 bases, with 17 bases between. In DNA form, the CDR3 reads TGTGCCAGCAGCTCTGGGGGGGCAACGGGGGAGCAGTACGTC. Translation: CASSSGGATGEQYV.

The chain has TRBV5-4 and TRBJ2-2, with D perhaps matching TRBD2 (5 bases). Germline values: CDR1 SGHNT, CDR2 YYREEE (reference sequence). Trimming shortened V by 3 bases and J by 2 bases, and 17 bases separated the two germline ends. This CDR3 contains 17 residues. The CDR3: CASSSPEGGYNTGELFF. The CDR3 nucleotides read TGTGCCAGCAGCTCCCCCGAGGGTGGATATAACACCGGGGAGCTGTTTTTT.